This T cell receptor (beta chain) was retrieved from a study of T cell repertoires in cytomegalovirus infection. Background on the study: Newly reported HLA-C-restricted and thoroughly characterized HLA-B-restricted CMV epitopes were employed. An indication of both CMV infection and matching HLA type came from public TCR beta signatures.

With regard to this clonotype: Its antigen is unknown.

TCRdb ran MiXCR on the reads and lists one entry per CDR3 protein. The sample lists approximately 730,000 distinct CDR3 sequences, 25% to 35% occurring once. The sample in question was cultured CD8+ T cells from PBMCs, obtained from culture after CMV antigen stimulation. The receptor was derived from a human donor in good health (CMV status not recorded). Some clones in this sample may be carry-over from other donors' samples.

The CDR3 sequence: CASSQDSGTGVYNEQFF. The CDR3 DNA follows: TGCGCCAGCAGCCAAGATTCCGGGACAGGGGTCTACAATGAGCAGTTCTTC. This chain uses TRBV4-1 with TRBJ2-1; 10 bases are a match to TRBD1. The CDR3 has 17 residues. Unmatched junction bases numbered 5, after V lost 0 bases and J lost 3 bases. The germline gives CDR1 MGHRA, CDR2 YSYEKL.